One and the same sample provided the 16 T cell receptor beta chains below, sequenced in a study of T cell repertoires in cytomegalovirus infection. TCRdb re-called the reads with MiXCR, one entry per CDR3 protein. In the table there are roughly 250,000 distinct CDR3 sequences, around 12% of which are singletons. The sample taken for sequencing was PBMCs. Source of these receptors: a human donor in good health (CMV status not recorded). Some clones in this sample may be carry-over from other donors' samples.

This clonotype turned up a few times. V and J are TRBV20-1 and TRBJ1-6; a possible D gene is TRBD1 (6 bases). V gave up 5 bases and J gave up 6 bases, with 17 bases separating them. Germline lookup yields CDR1 DFQATT and CDR2 SNEGSKA (reference sequence). This CDR3 spans 15 amino acids. The CDR3 loop reads CSAGSLRTANSPLHF. The CDR3 DNA follows: TGCAGTGCTGGAAGCTTAAGGACAGCTAATTCACCCCTCCACTTT.

The chain recombines TRBV29-1 with TRBJ1-1, with 8 bases identical to TRBD1. Germline lookup yields CDR1 SQVTM and CDR2 ANQGSEA. Trimming cost V 7 bases and J 3 bases; bases outside gene matches: 4. The CDR3 runs to 12 residues. The CDR3: CSADRVDTEAFF. The CDR3, as DNA: TGCAGCGCGGACAGGGTGGACACTGAAGCTTTCTTT.

This clonotype was seen at least ten times. V usage is TRBV7-2 and J usage is TRBJ2-3; D perhaps matches TRBD2 (7 bases). The CDR3 length is 17 residues. Germline values: CDR1 SGHTA, CDR2 FQGNSA. Trimming took off 1 base at V and 2 bases at J, with 16 bases between the two ends. This chain's CDR3 is CASSLGGGPIHTDTQYF. The CDR3 DNA reads as TGTGCCAGCAGCTTAGGGGGGGGGCCTATACACACAGATACGCAGTATTTT. Full variable domain (remainder filled in from reference TRBV7-2 and TRBJ2-3): GAGVSQSPSNKVTEKGKDVELRCDPISGHTALYWYRQSLGQGLEFLIYFQGNSAPDKSGLPSDRFSAERTGGSVSTLTIQRTQQEDSAVYLCASSLGGGPIHTDTQYFGPGTRLTVL.

In its sample, this clonotype was seen many times. In nucleotides, the CDR3 is TGTGCCAGCAGCTCCAGGGACTCGGCTACTTTGAACACTGAAGCTTTCTTT. Protein product: CASSSRDSATLNTEAFF. The V gene is TRBV7-2, the J gene TRBJ1-1; D is possibly TRBD1 (5 bases). V was pared by 4 bases and J by 0 bases, with 18 bases between. The CDR3 is 17 residues long. Per the germline V gene, CDR1 is SGHTA and CDR2 is FQGNSA.

Many counts were recorded for this clonotype. V and J are TRBV7-9 and TRBJ2-1; TRBD2 is a possible D gene (7 bases). Trimming left V 3 bases short and J 4 bases short, with 19 bases between. From germline, CDR1 is SEHNR and CDR2 FQNEAQ (reference sequence). The CDR3 loop spans 17 amino acids. CDR3 loop: CASSFLGGGQSYNEQFF. The DNA for the CDR3 is TGTGCCAGCAGCTTCCTAGGCGGGGGCCAGTCATACAATGAGCAGTTCTTC.

This clonotype was picked up a small number of times. The V and J genes are TRBV19 and TRBJ1-1; tentatively, D is TRBD1 (5 bases). CDR1 is LNHDA and CDR2 is SQIVND in the germline V gene (reference sequence). V dropped 7 bases and J dropped 8 bases, with 11 bases sitting between them. The CDR3 sequence is 11 residues long. Written as DNA, the CDR3 is TGTGCCAGTAAGGGCAGGGCGGAAGCTTTCTTT. This gives the protein CASKGRAEAFF.

This clonotype was seen repeatedly, ten times or more. V usage is TRBV6-1 and J usage is TRBJ2-7, with D perhaps TRBD1 (5 bases). Germline loops: CDR1 MNHNS, CDR2 SASEGT. V lost 6 bases and J 7 bases, leaving 13 bases between the germline ends. The CDR3 spans 12 residues. The CDR3 nucleotides are TGTGCCAGCAGCTTCAGGGTCCAGGAGCAGTACTTC. Translating it yields CASSFRVQEQYF.

The rearrangement links TRBV28 to TRBJ2-7; D not certain. Looked up from germline, CDR1 is MDHEN and CDR2 is SYDVKM. This CDR3 is built from 11 residues. The V gene lost 2 bases and the J gene lost 12 bases, with 11 bases spanning the gap. CDR3 coding DNA: TGTGCCAGCAGTTTAGAGGTAGTATGGTACTTC. The encoded protein is CASSLEVVWYF.

This clonotype was observed a few times. The rearrangement joins TRBV4-1 to TRBJ2-1; 7 bases fit TRBD1. This CDR3 spans 16 amino acids. Germline trimming cut 0 bases from V and 4 bases from J; bases unmatched to any gene: 6. Germline V gives CDR1 MGHRA, CDR2 YSYEKL. Here the CDR3 reads CASSQDPGQPYNEQFF. In DNA, the CDR3 is TGCGCCAGCAGCCAAGATCCGGGACAGCCATACAATGAGCAGTTCTTC.

This clonotype has more than one count but fewer than ten. This chain connects TRBV5-1 to TRBJ2-7; D is unclear. This CDR3 is 14 amino acids long. Trimming removed 3 bases from V and 4 bases from J, with 14 bases in between. Germline-derived CDR1 and CDR2 are SGHRS and YFSETQ. The CDR3 DNA reads as TGCGCCAGCAGCTGGGCCTCCCAGTCTTACGAGCAGTACTTC. Its protein product is CASSWASQSYEQYF.

This clonotype has a handful of counts. The chain links TRBV18 to TRBJ2-1, with D unclear. This CDR3 contains 14 residues. V shed 4 bases and J shed 0 bases, with 7 bases lying between them. Germline CDR1 and CDR2: KGHSH and LQKENI. CDR3 sequence (DNA): TGTGCCAGCTCACGAAGTGTCTCCTACAATGAGCAGTTCTTC. This translates into CASSRSVSYNEQFF.

This clonotype was counted at least ten times. The genes are TRBV7-2 and TRBJ1-4; the match to TRBD1 covers 7 bases. CDR1 is SGHTA and CDR2 is FQGNSA in the germline V gene. The V and J ends lost 5 bases and 0 bases, in that order; junction bases with no gene match: 6. CDR3 length equals 16 residues. The CDR3 reads CASSPGGIPTNEKLFF. The CDR3, as DNA: TGTGCCAGCAGCCCAGGGGGGATACCAACTAATGAAAAACTGTTTTTT.

This clonotype appeared many times. The chain combines TRBV28 with TRBJ2-7; tentatively, D is TRBD1 or TRBD2 (5 bases each). Germline V lookup: CDR1 MDHEN, CDR2 SYDVKM. V was shortened by 6 bases and J by 7 bases, with 16 bases between the two germline ends. CDR3 size: 13 residues. Written as DNA, the CDR3 is TGTGCCAGCAGCGCCCAGGGACCGGAGGAGCAGTACTTC. This encodes CASSAQGPEEQYF.

This clonotype was detected a few times. The chain joins TRBV20-1 to TRBJ2-6; D ambiguous. Germline V lookup: CDR1 DFQATT, CDR2 SNEGSKA (reference sequence). This CDR3 region has 16 residues. V gave up 6 bases and J gave up 4 bases, with 19 bases separating them. CDR3 sequence reads: CSASGSNPGGANVLTF. For the CDR3, the DNA is TGCAGTGCCTCCGGGTCTAACCCTGGGGGGGCCAACGTCCTGACTTTC.

This clonotype was seen repeatedly, ten times or more. The chain joins TRBV7-2 to TRBJ1-2, with D possibly being TRBD1 (6 bases). The CDR3 has 16 amino acids. Trimming took off 5 bases at V and 3 bases at J, with 19 bases between the two ends. Germline values: CDR1 SGHTA, CDR2 FQGNSA. DNA for the CDR3: TGTGCCAGCAGCCCACGCACAGGGAGAGAGGACTATGGCTACACCTTC. It codes for CASSPRTGREDYGYTF.

This sequence joins TRBV29-1 and TRBJ2-2; the match to TRBD2 covers 8 bases. The CDR3 has 14 residues. Germline CDR1 SQVTM, CDR2 ANQGSEA. V shed 4 bases and J 7 bases; nucleotides not matched to a gene: 8. The CDR3 loop reads CSVAGGRRGGELFF. CDR3 DNA sequence: TGCAGCGTTGCAGGCGGGAGGCGTGGCGGGGAGCTGTTTTTT.